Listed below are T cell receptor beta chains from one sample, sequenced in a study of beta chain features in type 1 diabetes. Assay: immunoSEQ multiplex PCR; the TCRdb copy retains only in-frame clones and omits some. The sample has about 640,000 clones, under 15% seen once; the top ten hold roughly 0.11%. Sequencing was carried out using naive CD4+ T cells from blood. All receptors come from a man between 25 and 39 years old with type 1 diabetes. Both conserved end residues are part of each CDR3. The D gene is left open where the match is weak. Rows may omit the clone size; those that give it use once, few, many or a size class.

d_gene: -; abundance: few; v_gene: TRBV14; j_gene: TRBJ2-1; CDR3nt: TGTGCCAGCAGCCAAGCAGGGTCCACCTACAATGAGCAGTTCTTC; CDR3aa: CASSQAGSTYNEQFF
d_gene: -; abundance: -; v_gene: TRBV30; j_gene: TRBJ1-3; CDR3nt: TGTGCCTGGAGTGTAACCGCCCGAAACACCATATATTTT; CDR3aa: CAWSVTARNTIYF
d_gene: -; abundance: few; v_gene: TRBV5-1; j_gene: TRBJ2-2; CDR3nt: TGCGCCAGCAGCTTGGCCCCACCAGGAGTGGGGGTCCCCGGGGAGCTGTTTTTT; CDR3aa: CASSLAPPGVGVPGELFF
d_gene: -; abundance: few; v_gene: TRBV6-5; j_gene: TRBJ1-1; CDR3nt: TGTGCCAGCTGGACAGTCACTGAAGCTTTCTTT; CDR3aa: CASWTVTEAFF
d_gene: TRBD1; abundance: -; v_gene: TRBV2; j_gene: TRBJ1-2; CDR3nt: TGTGCCAGCAGTGAAGGACAGGGCCGGAGCTATGGCTACACCTTC; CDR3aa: CASSEGQGRSYGYTF
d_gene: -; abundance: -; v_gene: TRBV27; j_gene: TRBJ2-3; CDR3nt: TGTGCCAGCAGTACGATCTACCCCATTCTTAATTATACGCAGTATTTT; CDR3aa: CASSTIYPILNYTQYF
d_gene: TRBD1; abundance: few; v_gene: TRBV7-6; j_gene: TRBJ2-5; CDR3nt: TGTGCCAGCAGCTTAACACGGACAGGGGGCGAGACCCAGTACTTC; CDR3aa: CASSLTRTGGETQYF
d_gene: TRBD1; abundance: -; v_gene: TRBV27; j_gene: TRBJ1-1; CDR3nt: TGTGCCAGCAGTTTACACGCGGCAGGGGGCATGAACACTGAAGCTTTCTTT; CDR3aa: CASSLHAAGGMNTEAFF
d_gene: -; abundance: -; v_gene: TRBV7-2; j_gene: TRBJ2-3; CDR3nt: TGTGCCAGCCGCGACAGGTTTATGACGCAGTATTTT; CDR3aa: CASRDRFMTQYF
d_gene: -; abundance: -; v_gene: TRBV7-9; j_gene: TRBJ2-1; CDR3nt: TGTGCCAGCAGCCCCCCTGGCGGGGCTTACAATGAGCAGTTCTTC; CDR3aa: CASSPPGGAYNEQFF
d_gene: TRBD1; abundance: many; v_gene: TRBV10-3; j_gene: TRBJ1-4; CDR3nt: TGTGCCATCAGAATTCGGGACAGCACTAATGAAAAACTGTTTTTT; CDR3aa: CAIRIRDSTNEKLFF
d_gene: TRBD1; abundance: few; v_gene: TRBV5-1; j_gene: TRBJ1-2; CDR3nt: TGCGCCAGCAGCTTGGCGACAGGGGCTTTCTATGGCTACACCTTC; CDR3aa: CASSLATGAFYGYTF
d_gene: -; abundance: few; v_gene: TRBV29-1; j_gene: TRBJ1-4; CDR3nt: TGCAGCGTTAAGGCCCTTAATGAAAAACTGTTTTTT; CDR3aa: CSVKALNEKLFF
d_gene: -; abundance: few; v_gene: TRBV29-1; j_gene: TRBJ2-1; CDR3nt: TGCAGCGTTGGGTCGCCGGGTGGGGGGTTAAATGAGCAGTTCTTC; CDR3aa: CSVGSPGGGLNEQFF
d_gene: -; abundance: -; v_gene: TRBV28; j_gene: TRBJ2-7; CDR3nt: TGTGCCAGCAGTTTGATCCCGCCAGGGGCCCTCCTCCAGGCCCCCTACGAGCAGTACTTC; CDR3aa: CASSLIPPGALLQAPYEQYF
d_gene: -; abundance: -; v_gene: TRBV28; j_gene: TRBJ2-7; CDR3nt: TGTGCCAGCAGGGGCTCCTACGAGCAGTACTTC; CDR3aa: CASRGSYEQYF
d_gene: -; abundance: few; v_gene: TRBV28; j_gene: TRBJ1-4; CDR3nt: TGTGCCAGCAGTTTATGGACAGGACGGGAAAAACTGTTTTTT; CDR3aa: CASSLWTGREKLFF
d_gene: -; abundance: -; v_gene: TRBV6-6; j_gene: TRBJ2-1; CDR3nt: TGTGCCAGCAGTTCTCAGGAGACAGATGAGCAGTTCTTC; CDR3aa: CASSSQETDEQFF
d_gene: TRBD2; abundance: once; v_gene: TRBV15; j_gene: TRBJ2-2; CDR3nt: TGTGCCACCGCGGGAGGGCTTAACACCGGGGAGCTGTTTTTT; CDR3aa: CATAGGLNTGELFF
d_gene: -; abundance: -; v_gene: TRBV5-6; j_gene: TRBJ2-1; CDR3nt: TGTGCCAGCAGCCGAACTCTCAGGGGAGAGCAGTTCTTC; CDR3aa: CASSRTLRGEQFF
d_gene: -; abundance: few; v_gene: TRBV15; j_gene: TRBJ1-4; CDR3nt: TGTGCCACCAGCAGAGATCGAGGCGTTGGGGAAAAACTGTTTTTT; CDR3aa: CATSRDRGVGEKLFF
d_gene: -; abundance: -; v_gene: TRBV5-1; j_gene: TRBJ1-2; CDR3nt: TGCGCCAGCAGCTTGTCCCTGGGGAATAACTATGGCTACACCTTC; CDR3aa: CASSLSLGNNYGYTF
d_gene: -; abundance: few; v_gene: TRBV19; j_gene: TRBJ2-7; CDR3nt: TGTGCCAGTAGTACCTACAGGGGAGGAGGCGAGCAGTACTTC; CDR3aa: CASSTYRGGGEQYF
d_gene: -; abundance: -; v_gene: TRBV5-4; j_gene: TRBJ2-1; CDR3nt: TGTGCCAGCAGCCCGGCCCGGTCGGGGCGAGTTGAGATCTTC; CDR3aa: CASSPARSGRVEIF
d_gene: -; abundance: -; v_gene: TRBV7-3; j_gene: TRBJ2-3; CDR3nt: TGTGCCAGCAGCAATCGACAGACAGATACGCAGTATTTT; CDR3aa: CASSNRQTDTQYF
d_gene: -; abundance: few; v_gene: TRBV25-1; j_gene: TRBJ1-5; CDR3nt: TGTGCCAGCAGTGAAGGGAGCAATCAGCCCCAGCATTTT; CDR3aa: CASSEGSNQPQHF
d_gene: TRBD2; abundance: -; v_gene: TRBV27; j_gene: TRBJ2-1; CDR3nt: TGTGCCAGCAGTTTCTTAGCGGGGGGGCACTCTGGGCAGTTCTTC; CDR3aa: CASSFLAGGHSGQFF
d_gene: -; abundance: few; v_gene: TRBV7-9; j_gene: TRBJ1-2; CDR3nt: TGTGCCAGCAGCTTAGCCGCCTGGGCCTCTAACTATGGCTACACCTTC; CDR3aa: CASSLAAWASNYGYTF
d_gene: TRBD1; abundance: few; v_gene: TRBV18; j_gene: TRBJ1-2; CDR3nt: TGTGCCAGCTCCCCCGGACAGGGTGACTATGGCTACACCTTC; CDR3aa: CASSPGQGDYGYTF
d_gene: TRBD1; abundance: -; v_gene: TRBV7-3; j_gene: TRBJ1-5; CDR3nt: TGTGCCAGCAGCTTAATGAAGCGGGGACAGAATAGCAATCAGCCCCAGCATTTT; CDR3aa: CASSLMKRGQNSNQPQHF
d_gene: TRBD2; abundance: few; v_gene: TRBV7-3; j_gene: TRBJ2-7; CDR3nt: TGTGCCAGCAGCTTACGCGGGGGTAGCTCCTACGAGCAGTACTTC; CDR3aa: CASSLRGGSSYEQYF
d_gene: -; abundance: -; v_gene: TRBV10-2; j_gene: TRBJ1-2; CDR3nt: TGCGCCAGCAGTGAGGACAGTACTCTTGGCTACACCTTC; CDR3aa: CASSEDSTLGYTF
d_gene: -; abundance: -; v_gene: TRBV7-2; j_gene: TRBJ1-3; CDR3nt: TGTGCCAGCAGCTCCCGGGACTCTGGAAACACCATATATTTT; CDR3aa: CASSSRDSGNTIYF
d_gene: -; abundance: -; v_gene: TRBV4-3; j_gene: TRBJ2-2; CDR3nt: TGCGCCAGCAGCCAAGACCCAGGGAGACCTGCGGGCACCGGGGAGCTGTTTTTT; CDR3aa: CASSQDPGRPAGTGELFF
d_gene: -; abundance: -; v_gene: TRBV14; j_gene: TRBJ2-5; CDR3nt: TGTGCCAGCAGCCCCAGTAGGCGGCAAGAGACCCAGTACTTC; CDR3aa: CASSPSRRQETQYF
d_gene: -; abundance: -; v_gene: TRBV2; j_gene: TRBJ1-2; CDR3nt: TGTGCCAGCCTCCTACAGCTCGACGGTGGCTACACCTTC; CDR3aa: CASLLQLDGGYTF
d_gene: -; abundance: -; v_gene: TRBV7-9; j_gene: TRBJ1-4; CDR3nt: TGTGCCAGCAGCGCCTACAGCGCAACTAATGAAAAACTGTTTTTT; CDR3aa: CASSAYSATNEKLFF
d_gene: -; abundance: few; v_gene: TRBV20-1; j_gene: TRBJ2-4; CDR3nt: TGCAGTGCTAGGGACGTAAACATTCAGTACTTC; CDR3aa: CSARDVNIQYF
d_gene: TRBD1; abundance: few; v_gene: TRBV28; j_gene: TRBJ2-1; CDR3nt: TGTGCCAGCAGTTTGGGTGGACAGGGCGTTGGTGAGCAGTTCTTC; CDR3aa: CASSLGGQGVGEQFF
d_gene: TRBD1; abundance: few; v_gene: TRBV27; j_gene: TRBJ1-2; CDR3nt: TGTGCCAGCAGTTTGTTAGGAGGGACAGGGGTCTTCTACACCTTC; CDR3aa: CASSLLGGTGVFYTF
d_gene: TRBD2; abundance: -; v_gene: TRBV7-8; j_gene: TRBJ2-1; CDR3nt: TGTGCCAGCAGCTTCTCGCGGGGGGCCTACAATGAGCAGTTCTTC; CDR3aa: CASSFSRGAYNEQFF
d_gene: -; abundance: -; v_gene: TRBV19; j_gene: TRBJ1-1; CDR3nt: TGTGCCAGTAGTATATCTGGGATGAACACTGAAGCTTTCTTT; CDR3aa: CASSISGMNTEAFF
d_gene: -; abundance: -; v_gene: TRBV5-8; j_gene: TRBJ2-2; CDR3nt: TGTGCCAGCAGCTTACAGGGACCGGAGCTGTTTTTT; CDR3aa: CASSLQGPELFF
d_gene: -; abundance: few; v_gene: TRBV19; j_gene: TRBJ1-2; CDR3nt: TGTGCCAGTAGACCTGTCGGCCAGGGCTATGGCTACACCTTC; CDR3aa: CASRPVGQGYGYTF
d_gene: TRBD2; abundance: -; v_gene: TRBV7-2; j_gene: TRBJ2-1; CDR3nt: TGTGCCAGCAGCTTACCGGGACTAGCGGGATACAATGAGCAGTTCTTC; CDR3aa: CASSLPGLAGYNEQFF
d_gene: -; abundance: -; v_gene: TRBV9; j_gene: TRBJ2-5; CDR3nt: TGTGCCAGCAGCTCACAGTACCAAGAGACCCAGTACTTC; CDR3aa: CASSSQYQETQYF
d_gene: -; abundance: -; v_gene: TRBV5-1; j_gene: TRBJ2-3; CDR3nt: TGCGCCAGCAGCTTGGCAGGGGCATGGGCAGATACGCAGTATTTT; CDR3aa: CASSLAGAWADTQYF
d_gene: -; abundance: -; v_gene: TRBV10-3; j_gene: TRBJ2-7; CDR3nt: TGTGCCTCCGGGGAAGGGGATCCGTACGAGCAGTACTTC; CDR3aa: CASGEGDPYEQYF
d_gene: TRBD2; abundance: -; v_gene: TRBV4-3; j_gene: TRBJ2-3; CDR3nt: TGCGCCAGCAGCCAAGTTGCTAGCGGGGGGGTTGCAGATACGCAGTATTTT; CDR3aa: CASSQVASGGVADTQYF
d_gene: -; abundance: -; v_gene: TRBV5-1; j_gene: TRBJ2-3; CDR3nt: TGCGCCAGCAGCTTGGCCTGGGACCAAGAGTGGTATTTT; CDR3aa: CASSLAWDQEWYF
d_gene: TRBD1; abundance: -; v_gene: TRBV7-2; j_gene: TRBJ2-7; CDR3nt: TGTGCCAGCAGTCGACAGGGCTACGAGCAGTACTTC; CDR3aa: CASSRQGYEQYF
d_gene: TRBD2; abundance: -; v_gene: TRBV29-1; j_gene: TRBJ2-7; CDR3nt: TGCAGCGTTTCTCCGGGACTAGTGTACGAGCAGTACTTC; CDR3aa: CSVSPGLVYEQYF